This passage covers 28 T cell receptor beta chains from one sample sequenced in a study of regulatory T cells in long-lasting Graves disease. iRepertoire HTBI primers and Arm-PCR of CDR3 regions built TCR beta libraries. One entry per CDR3 protein, called by TCRdb with MiXCR from the multiplex PCR reads. In the table there are a few hundred thousand distinct CDR3 sequences, roughly 23% of which are singletons. Time point denoted: persistent/refractory GD, antithyroid drugs over 5 years with positive TRAb. From PBMCs, RNA was extracted and then used to make the TCR library. Sequenced here: peripheral blood mononuclear cells (PBMCs), sampled when the disease was refractory, from a patient treated with antithyroid drugs. The receptors here all came from a female donor with Graves disease.

This clonotype was counted a few times. CDR3 region: CAWTGSHSGNTIYF. The CDR3 region has the DNA TGTGCCTGGACAGGGTCGCACTCTGGAAACACCATATATTTT. The genes are TRBV30 and TRBJ1-3; D is possibly TRBD1 (5 bases). The CDR3 is 14 residues long. Germline CDR1 GTSNPN, CDR2 SVGIG (reference sequence). The V end lost 4 bases, the J end lost 0 bases, and 10 bases lay between the germline ends.

This clonotype was seen many times. The CDR3 does not close with the conserved phenylalanine or tryptophan, likely indicating a read error. The CDR3 DNA reads TGTGCCAGCAGTTGGGACCGGTACGAGCAGTACTCC. This translates into CASSWDRYEQYS. The chain recombines TRBV12-3 or TRBV12-4 with TRBJ2-7; D is possibly TRBD1 or TRBD2 (5 bases each). This CDR3 is 12 amino acids long. The V end was cut by 4 bases, the J end by 4 bases, with 8 bases between.

Only a few counts were recorded for this clonotype. This chain connects TRBV6-1 to TRBJ2-7; D gene unclear. CDR1 and CDR2 (germline): MNHNS, SASEGT. CDR3 size: 12 residues. The V end was cut by 7 bases, the J end by 2 bases, with 9 bases between. The CDR3 is CASTQDPYEQYF. The DNA of the CDR3 is TGTGCCAGCACGCAGGACCCCTACGAGCAGTACTTC.

This chain links TRBV6-1 with TRBJ1-6; 8 bases align to TRBD1. Germline CDR1 is MNHNS and CDR2 is SASEGT. The V and J ends lost 8 bases and 7 bases, in that order; junction bases with no gene match: 10. The CDR3 loop spans 15 amino acids. The CDR3 nucleotides are TGTGCCAGCGGGTCCCGGGACAGGCTGAATTCACCCCTCCACTTT. It translates to CASGSRDRLNSPLHF.

This clonotype was counted at least ten times. J is TRBJ2-7 and V is TRBV28, with no clear D. The CDR3 spans 16 residues. With 8 bases removed from V and 1 base from J, the gap between germline ends came to 21 bases. Germline CDR1 reads MDHEN; CDR2 reads SYDVKM. The CDR3 here is CASVAPAARRSYEQYF. As DNA, the CDR3 is TGTGCCAGCGTCGCACCCGCAGCTCGTCGTTCCTACGAGCAGTACTTC.

The chain is built from TRBV20-1 and TRBJ1-2; a possible D gene is TRBD1 (6 bases). The CDR3 has 13 amino acids. Germline CDR1 and CDR2: DFQATT and SNEGSKA (reference sequence). V lost 4 bases and J 5 bases, leaving 14 bases between the germline ends. The CDR3 DNA reads TGCAGTGCTACCGGGACACGCGAATATGGCTACACCTTC. Residues: CSATGTREYGYTF.

This clonotype showed up many times. The chain combines TRBV2 with TRBJ2-4; the match to TRBD2 covers 13 bases. The ends lost 8 bases at V and 3 bases at J; junction bases unmatched: 4. CDR3 length: 15 amino acids. Germline loops: CDR1 SNHLY, CDR2 FYNNEI. The CDR3 protein is CASGLAGVNKNIQYF. For the CDR3, the DNA is TGTGCCAGCGGACTAGCGGGAGTAAACAAAAACATTCAGTACTTC.

V gene TRBV27 combines with J gene TRBJ1-2, with D possibly TRBD1 on 5 matching bases. V lost 4 bases and J lost 4, with 10 bases in between. The CDR3 sequence is 13 residues long. Germline CDR1 and CDR2: MNHEY and SMNVEV (reference sequence). In DNA form, the CDR3 reads TGTGCCAGCAGTTCTGAGCAGGGCTATGGCTACACCTTC. This codes for CASSSEQGYGYTF.

This clonotype appeared once. The chain links TRBV20-1 to TRBJ2-7; D may correspond to TRBD1 or TRBD2 (5 bases each). The CDR3 covers 13 residues. V was clipped by 1 base and J by 4 bases, with 11 bases between them. CDR1 is DFQATT and CDR2 is SNEGSKA in the germline V gene (reference sequence). CDR3: CSARGQRRYEQYF. The CDR3 region has the DNA TGCAGTGCTAGAGGACAGAGGAGGTACGAGCAGTACTTC.

This clonotype showed up just once. CDR3 region: CASSSPLAGTLDTQYF. The CDR3 bases are TGTGCCAGCAGCTCCCCTCTAGCGGGTACTCTAGATACGCAGTATTTT. V gene TRBV7-8 combines with J gene TRBJ2-3; TRBD2 aligns across 8 bases. V trimming: 4 bases; J trimming: 5 bases; junction bases outside the gene matches: 11. This CDR3 is 16 amino acids long. CDR1 and CDR2 (germline): SGHVS, FQNEAQ.

The chain couples TRBV19 to TRBJ2-1; D is unclear. Germline-derived CDR1 and CDR2 are LNHDA and SQIVND (reference sequence). CDR3 length: 16 amino acids. Trimming shortened V by 7 bases and J by 9 bases, and 25 bases separated the two germline ends. CDR3 bases: TGTGCCAGTATCCTTAAACCGTCCTGGGTGCGTACTGAGCAGTTCTTC. Translated: CASILKPSWVRTEQFF.

The gene calls are TRBV30 and TRBJ2-1; 7 bases align to TRBD2. The CDR3 spans 12 residues. CDR1 is GTSNPN, CDR2 SVGIG, per germline (reference sequence). V lost 8 bases, J lost 7 bases, and 8 bases stayed unmatched. The CDR3 region is CASGTPGNEQFF. The CDR3, as DNA: TGTGCCAGCGGGACCCCTGGGAATGAGCAGTTCTTC.

This clonotype occurred many times. This chain uses TRBV2 with TRBJ2-2, with D possibly being TRBD1 (5 bases). With 4 bases removed from V and 0 bases from J, the gap between germline ends came to 9 bases. The CDR3 has 15 amino acids. CDR1 and CDR2 (germline): SNHLY, FYNNEI. The CDR3 sequence: CASSVRAPNTGELFF. The CDR3 DNA is TGTGCCAGCAGTGTCAGGGCCCCGAACACCGGGGAGCTGTTTTTT.

This clonotype was seen more than once but under ten times. The chain links TRBV29-1 to TRBJ1-1; the match to TRBD1 covers 8 bases. V lost 4 bases to trimming and J lost 1 base; unmatched junction nucleotides: 5. From germline, CDR1 is SQVTM and CDR2 ANQGSEA. This CDR3 is 14 amino acids long. DNA for the CDR3: TGCAGCGTTGTCGCCGGGACAGGGAACACTGAAGCTTTCTTT. Translating gives CSVVAGTGNTEAFF.

This clonotype was counted ten times or more. The rearrangement uses TRBV28 and TRBJ2-2; TRBD2 might be the D (6 bases). This CDR3 contains 16 residues. Germline V gives CDR1 MDHEN, CDR2 SYDVKM. The germline V and J ends were trimmed by 7 bases and 5 bases, with 20 bases remaining between them. The CDR3 DNA reads as TGTGCCAGCACCCTGACGGAGGGCCGGTTGACCGGGGAGCTGTTTTTT. Its translation is CASTLTEGRLTGELFF.

In the case of this clonotype: Since a much larger clone is just one base distant, this may be a read error. The rearrangement uses TRBV2 and TRBJ2-3; D is unresolved. There are 13 residues in the CDR3. Germline CDR1 reads SNHLY; CDR2 reads FYNNEI. The CDR3 here is CASSDRLASTRYF. The DNA for the CDR3 is TGTGCCAGCAGTGATAGGTTAGCAAGTACGCGGTATTTT.

The V and J genes are TRBV30 and TRBJ1-1; D may be TRBD1 (5 bases). The germline V gene has CDR1 GTSNPN and CDR2 SVGIG (reference sequence). V lost 5 bases and J 1 base, leaving 23 bases between the germline ends. The CDR3 extends over 17 amino acids. The CDR3 here is CAWSRYVGPGSNTEAFF. The CDR3 DNA is TGTGCCTGGTCCCGGTATGTGGGCCCAGGGTCGAACACTGAAGCTTTCTTT.

This clonotype was detected ten times or more. CDR3 in DNA: TGTGCCATCCAGAGGGGGCCGGTTGACACTGAAGCTTTCTTT. The encoded protein is CAIQRGPVDTEAFF. The J gene is TRBJ1-1, the V gene TRBV12-3 or TRBV12-4, with 7 positions matching TRBD1. The length of the CDR3 is 14 residues. With 10 bases clipped from V and 3 bases from J, the junction kept 11 bases outside the gene matches.

This clonotype occurred a few times. The chain has TRBV29-1 and TRBJ2-5; 8 nucleotides line up with TRBD1. Germline trimming cut 3 bases from V and 0 bases from J; bases unmatched to any gene: 3. The germline V gene encodes CDR1 SQVTM and CDR2 ANQGSEA. The CDR3 is 14 residues long. The chain's CDR3 is CSVETRGHQETQYF. In nucleotides, the CDR3 is TGCAGCGTTGAGACCAGGGGGCACCAAGAGACCCAGTACTTC. Based on the CDR3 plus reference TRBV29-1 and TRBJ2-5, the full variable domain is SAVISQKPSRDICQRGTSLTIQCQVDSQVTMMFWYRQQPGQSLTLIATANQGSEATYESGFVIDKFPISRPNLTFSTLTVSNMSPEDSSIYLCSVETRGHQETQYFGPGTRLLVL.

This clonotype was counted between two and nine times. CDR3 amino acids: CASSDLPAKNIQYF. CDR3 nucleotides: TGTGCCAGCAGCGACCTACCTGCCAAAAACATTCAGTACTTC. The chain employs TRBV7-8 and TRBJ2-4; D gene unclear. The CDR3 is made up of 14 amino acids. Trimming took off 5 bases at V and 1 base at J, with 9 bases between the two ends. Looked up from germline, CDR1 is SGHVS and CDR2 is FQNEAQ.

This clonotype was counted ten times or more. The V gene is TRBV2, the J gene TRBJ2-5; TRBD1 aligns across 7 bases. The ends lost 8 bases at V and 4 bases at J; junction bases unmatched: 4. There are 12 residues in the CDR3. The V gene's germline CDR1 is SNHLY and CDR2 FYNNEI. As DNA, the CDR3 is TGTGCCAGCGAGACAGGGCGAGAGACCCAGTACTTC. Amino acid sequence: CASETGRETQYF. The full variable domain, with the rest looked up from reference TRBV2 and TRBJ2-5, is EPEVTQTPSHQVTQMGQEVILRCVPISNHLYFYWYRQILGQKVEFLVSFYNNEISEKSEIFDDQFSVERPDGSNFTLKIRSTKLEDSAMYFCASETGRETQYFGPGTRLLVL.

The sample holds a few counts of this clonotype. The V gene is TRBV28, the J gene TRBJ2-1; 9 bases fit TRBD1. J lost 4 bases, V lost 10 bases, and 5 bases had no gene match. This CDR3 is built from 13 residues. Germline V gives CDR1 MDHEN, CDR2 SYDVKM. This CDR3 reads CATDRGTYNEQFF. CDR3 bases: TGTGCCACAGACAGGGGGACTTACAATGAGCAGTTCTTC.

This clonotype was observed many times. The chain carries TRBV29-1 and TRBJ1-2, with a weak D call TRBD1 (5 bases). The CDR3 has 14 residues. The V end was cut by 4 bases, the J end by 3 bases, with 15 bases between. CDR1 is SQVTM, CDR2 ANQGSEA, per germline. The CDR3 sequence: CSVVLLRADYGYTF. CDR3 in DNA: TGCAGCGTTGTTTTGCTCAGGGCAGACTATGGCTACACCTTC.

The V and J genes are TRBV14 and TRBJ1-1; D unclear. Germline V gives CDR1 SGHDN, CDR2 FVKESK. The CDR3 loop spans 17 amino acids. With 5 bases removed from V and 4 bases from J, the gap between germline ends came to 23 bases. The CDR3 coding sequence is TGTGCCAGCAGCGCCTCAAAAATCCGTCCCCAAGGCACTGAAGCTTTCTTT. Protein product: CASSASKIRPQGTEAFF.

This clonotype has more than one count but fewer than ten. The chain has TRBV20-1 and TRBJ2-7; 9 nucleotides align to TRBD2. The CDR3 length is 15 residues. Germline lookup yields CDR1 DFQATT and CDR2 SNEGSKA (reference sequence). Unmatched junction bases numbered 7, after V lost 2 bases and J lost 2 bases. The CDR3 DNA is TGCAGTGCTAGACCTCCAGCGGGAGGTACCTACGAGCAGTACTTC. Residues: CSARPPAGGTYEQYF.

This sequence joins TRBV3-1 and TRBJ1-1, with D tentatively TRBD1 (5 bases). V was shortened by 1 base and J by 11 bases, with 14 bases between the two germline ends. The germline V gene encodes CDR1 LGHDT and CDR2 YNNKEL (reference sequence). This CDR3 comprises 13 residues. CDR3 sequence (DNA): TGTGCCAGCAGCCAAGTGCCGGGACGCGGCGCTTTCTTT. Translating it yields CASSQVPGRGAFF.

This clonotype turned up a few times. The chain couples TRBV19 to TRBJ1-1; 10 bases agree with TRBD1. The CDR3 is made up of 16 amino acids. With V trimmed by 7 bases and J by 4 bases, 12 bases remained unmatched. CDR1 is LNHDA and CDR2 is SQIVND in the germline V gene (reference sequence). The CDR3 coding sequence is TGTGCCAGTACCCCTGCTACCGGGACAGGGGCCACTGAAGCTTTCTTT. Translating gives CASTPATGTGATEAFF.

The table lists this clonotype with a count of one. A much larger clone is a single base away; this may be a read error. This chain connects TRBV6-2 or TRBV6-3 to TRBJ2-2, with D possibly matching TRBD2 (5 bases). CDR3 length: 13 amino acids. Looked up from germline, CDR1 is MNHEY and CDR2 is SVGEGT. CDR3: CASSAGESGELLF. The CDR3 coding sequence is TGTGCCAGCAGTGCCGGCGAGTCCGGGGAGCTGCTTTTT.